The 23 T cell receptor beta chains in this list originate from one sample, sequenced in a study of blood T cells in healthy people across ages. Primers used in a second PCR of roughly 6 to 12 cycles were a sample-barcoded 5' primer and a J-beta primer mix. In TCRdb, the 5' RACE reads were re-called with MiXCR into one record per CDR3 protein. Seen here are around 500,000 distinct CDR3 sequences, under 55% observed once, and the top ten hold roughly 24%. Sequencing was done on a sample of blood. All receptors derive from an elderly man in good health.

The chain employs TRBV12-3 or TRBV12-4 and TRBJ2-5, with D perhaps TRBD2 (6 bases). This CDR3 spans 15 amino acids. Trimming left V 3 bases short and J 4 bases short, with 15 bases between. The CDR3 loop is CASSFEAGLGETQYF. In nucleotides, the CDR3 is TGTGCCAGCAGTTTTGAGGCGGGGTTAGGAGAGACCCAGTACTTC.

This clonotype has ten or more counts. In nucleotides, the CDR3 is TGTGCCAGCAGTTACCAGAGGGCAGTGCTGTACTTC. This translates into CASSYQRAVLYF. V is TRBV6-2 or TRBV6-3 and J is TRBJ2-7, with D perhaps matching TRBD2 (5 bases). Germline CDR1 is MNHEY and CDR2 is SVGEGT. V lost 2 bases to trimming and J lost 12 bases, with 14 bases between them. CDR3 length: 12 amino acids.

CDR3 protein: CASSGTANEKLFF. The CDR3 DNA is TGCGCCAGCAGCGGGACAGCTAATGAAAAACTGTTTTTT. The V call is TRBV5-1, the J call TRBJ1-4; 7 nucleotides agree with TRBD1. This CDR3 is built from 13 residues. Germline-derived CDR1 and CDR2 are SGHRS and YFSETQ. Trimming cost V 4 bases and J 3 bases; bases outside gene matches: 0.

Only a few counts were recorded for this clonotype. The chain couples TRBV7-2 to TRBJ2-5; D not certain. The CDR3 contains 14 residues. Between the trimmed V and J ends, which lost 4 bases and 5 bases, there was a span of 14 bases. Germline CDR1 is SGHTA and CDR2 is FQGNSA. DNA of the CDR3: TGTGCCAGCAGCTCGCCCTGGCTAGGGGAGACCCAGTACTTC. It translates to CASSSPWLGETQYF.

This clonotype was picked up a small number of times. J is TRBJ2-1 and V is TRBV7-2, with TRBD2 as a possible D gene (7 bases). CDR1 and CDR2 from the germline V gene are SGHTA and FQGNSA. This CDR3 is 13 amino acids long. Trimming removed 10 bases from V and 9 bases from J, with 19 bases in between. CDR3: CATGGGAGFEQFF. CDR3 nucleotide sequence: TGTGCCACCGGAGGGGGGGCCGGTTTTGAGCAGTTCTTC.

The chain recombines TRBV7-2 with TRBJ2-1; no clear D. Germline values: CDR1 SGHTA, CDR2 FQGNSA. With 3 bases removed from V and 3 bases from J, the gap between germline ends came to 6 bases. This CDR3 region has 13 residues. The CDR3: CASSLAIYNEQFF. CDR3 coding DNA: TGTGCCAGCAGCTTGGCTATCTACAATGAGCAGTTCTTC.

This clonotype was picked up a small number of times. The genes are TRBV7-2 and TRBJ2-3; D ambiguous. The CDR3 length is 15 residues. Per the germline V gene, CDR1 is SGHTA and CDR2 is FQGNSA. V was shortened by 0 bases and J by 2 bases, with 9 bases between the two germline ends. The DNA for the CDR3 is TGTGCCAGCAGCTTAGCGGGAACTGCCACAGATACGCAGTATTTT. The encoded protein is CASSLAGTATDTQYF. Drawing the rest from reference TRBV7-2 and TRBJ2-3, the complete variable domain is GAGVSQSPSNKVTEKGKDVELRCDPISGHTALYWYRQSLGQGLEFLIYFQGNSAPDKSGLPSDRFSAERTGGSVSTLTIQRTQQEDSAVYLCASSLAGTATDTQYFGPGTRLTVL.

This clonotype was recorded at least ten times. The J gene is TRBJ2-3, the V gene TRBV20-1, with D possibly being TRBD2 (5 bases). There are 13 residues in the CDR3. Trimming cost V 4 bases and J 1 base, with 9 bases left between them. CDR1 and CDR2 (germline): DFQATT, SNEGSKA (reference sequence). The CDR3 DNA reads TGCAGTGCTATCGGAGGAGGCACAGATACGCAGTATTTT. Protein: CSAIGGGTDTQYF.

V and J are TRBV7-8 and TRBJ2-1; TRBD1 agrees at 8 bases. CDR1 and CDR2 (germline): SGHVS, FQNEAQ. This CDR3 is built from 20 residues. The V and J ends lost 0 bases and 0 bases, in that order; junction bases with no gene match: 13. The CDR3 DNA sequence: TGTGCCAGCAGCTTAGCTCGAGGACCGGGACAGGAGAGCTCCTACAATGAGCAGTTCTTC. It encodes CASSLARGPGQESSYNEQFF.

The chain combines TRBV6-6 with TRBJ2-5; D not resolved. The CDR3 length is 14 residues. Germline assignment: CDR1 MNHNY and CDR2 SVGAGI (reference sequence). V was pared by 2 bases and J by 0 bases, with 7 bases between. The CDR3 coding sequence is TGTGCCAGCAGTTACGCGGCCTACCAAGAGACCCAGTACTTC. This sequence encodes CASSYAAYQETQYF.

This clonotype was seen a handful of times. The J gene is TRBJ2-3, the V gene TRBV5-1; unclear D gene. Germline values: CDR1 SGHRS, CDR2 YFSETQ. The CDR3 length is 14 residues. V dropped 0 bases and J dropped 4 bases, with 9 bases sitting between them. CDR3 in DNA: TGCGCCAGCAGCTTGGGGCCAGCCTCAGATACGCAGTATTTT. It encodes CASSLGPASDTQYF. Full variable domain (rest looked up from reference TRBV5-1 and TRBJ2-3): KAGVTQTPRYLIKTRGQQVTLSCSPISGHRSVSWYQQTPGQGLQFLFEYFSETQRNKGNFPGRFSGRQFSNSRSEMNVSTLELGDSALYLCASSLGPASDTQYFGPGTRLTVL.

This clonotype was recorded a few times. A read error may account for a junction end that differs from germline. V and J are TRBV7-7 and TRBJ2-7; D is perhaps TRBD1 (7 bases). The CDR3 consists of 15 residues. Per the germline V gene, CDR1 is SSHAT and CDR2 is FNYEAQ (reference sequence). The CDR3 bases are TGTGCTAGCAGCTTAGGGACAGCGGGCGCCTACGAGCAGTACTTC. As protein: CASSLGTAGAYEQYF. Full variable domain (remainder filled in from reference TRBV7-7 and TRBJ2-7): GAGVSQSPRYKVTKRGQDVTLRCDPISSHATLYWYQQALGQGPEFLTYFNYEAQPDKSGLPSDRFSAERPEGSISTLTIQRTEQRDSAMYRCASSLGTAGAYEQYFGPGTRLTVT.

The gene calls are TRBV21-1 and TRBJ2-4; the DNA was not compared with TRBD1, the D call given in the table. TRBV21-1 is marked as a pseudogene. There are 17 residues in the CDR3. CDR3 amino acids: CAPPGTGPFVATNIQYF. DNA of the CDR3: TGTGCCCCCCCCGGGACAGGTCCATTTGTAGCCACAAACATTCAGTACTTC.

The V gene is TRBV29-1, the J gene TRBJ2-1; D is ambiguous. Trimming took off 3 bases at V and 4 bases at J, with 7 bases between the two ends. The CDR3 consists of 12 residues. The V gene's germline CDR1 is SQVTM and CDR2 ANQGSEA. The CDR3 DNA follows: TGCAGCGTTGACCAGGAATACAATGAGCAGTTCTTC. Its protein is CSVDQEYNEQFF.

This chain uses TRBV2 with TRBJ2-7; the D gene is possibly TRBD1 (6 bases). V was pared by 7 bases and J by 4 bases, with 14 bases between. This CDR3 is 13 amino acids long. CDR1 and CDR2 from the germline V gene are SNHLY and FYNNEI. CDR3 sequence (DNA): TGTGCCAGCACAAGGACAGATCAATACGAGCAGTACTTC. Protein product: CASTRTDQYEQYF. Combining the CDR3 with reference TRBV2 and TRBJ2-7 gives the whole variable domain EPEVTQTPSHQVTQMGQEVILRCVPISNHLYFYWYRQILGQKVEFLVSFYNNEISEKSEIFDDQFSVERPDGSNFTLKIRSTKLEDSAMYFCASTRTDQYEQYFGPGTRLTVT.

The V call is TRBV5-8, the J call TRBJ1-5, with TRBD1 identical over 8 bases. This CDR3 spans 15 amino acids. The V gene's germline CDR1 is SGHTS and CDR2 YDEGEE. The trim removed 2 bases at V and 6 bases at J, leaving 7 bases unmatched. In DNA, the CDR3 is TGTGCCAGCAGCTTAGAGGGAACAGGGGGTCAGCCCCAGCATTTT. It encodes CASSLEGTGGQPQHF.

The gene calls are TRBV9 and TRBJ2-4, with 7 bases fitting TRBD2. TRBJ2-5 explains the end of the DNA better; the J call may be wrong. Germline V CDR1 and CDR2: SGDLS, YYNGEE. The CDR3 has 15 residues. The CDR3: CASSVLGGYQETQYF. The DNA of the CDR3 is TGTGCCAGCAGCGTCCTCGGGGGGTACCAAGAGACCCAGTACTTC.

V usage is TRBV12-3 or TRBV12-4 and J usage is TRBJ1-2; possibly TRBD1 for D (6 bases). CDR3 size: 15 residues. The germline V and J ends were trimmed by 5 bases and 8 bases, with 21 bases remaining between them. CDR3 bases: TGTGCCAGCAGTCCTCCCCGCGGGGGCGCGGGCGGCTACACCTTC. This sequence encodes CASSPPRGGAGGYTF.

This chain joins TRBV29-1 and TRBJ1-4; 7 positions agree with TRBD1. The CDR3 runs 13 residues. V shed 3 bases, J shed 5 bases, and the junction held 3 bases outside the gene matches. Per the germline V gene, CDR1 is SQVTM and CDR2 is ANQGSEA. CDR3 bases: TGCAGCGTTGATGCAGGGGGGAATGAAAAACTGTTTTTT. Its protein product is CSVDAGGNEKLFF.

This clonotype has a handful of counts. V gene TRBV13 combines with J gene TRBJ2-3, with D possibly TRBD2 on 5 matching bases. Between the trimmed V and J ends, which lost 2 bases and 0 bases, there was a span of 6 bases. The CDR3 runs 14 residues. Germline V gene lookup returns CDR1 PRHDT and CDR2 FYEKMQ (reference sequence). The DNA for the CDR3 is TGTGCCAGCAGCTTACGGGAAAGCACAGATACGCAGTATTTT. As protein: CASSLRESTDTQYF.

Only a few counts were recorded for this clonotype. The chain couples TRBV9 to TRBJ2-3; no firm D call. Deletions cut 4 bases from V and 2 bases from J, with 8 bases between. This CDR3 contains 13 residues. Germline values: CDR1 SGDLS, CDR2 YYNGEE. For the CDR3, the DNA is TGTGCCAGCAGCCCCACAAACACAGATACGCAGTATTTT. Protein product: CASSPTNTDTQYF. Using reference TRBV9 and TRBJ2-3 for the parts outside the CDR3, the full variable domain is DSGVTQTPKHLITATGQRVTLRCSPRSGDLSVYWYQQSLDQGLQFLIQYYNGEERAKGNILERFSAQQFPDLHSELNLSSLELGDSALYFCASSPTNTDTQYFGPGTRLTVL.

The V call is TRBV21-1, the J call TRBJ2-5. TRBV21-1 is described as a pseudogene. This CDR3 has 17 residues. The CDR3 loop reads CASSIRFRLKVQETQYF. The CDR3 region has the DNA TGTGCCAGCAGCATCCGTTTCCGGCTGAAAGTACAAGAGACCCAGTACTTC.

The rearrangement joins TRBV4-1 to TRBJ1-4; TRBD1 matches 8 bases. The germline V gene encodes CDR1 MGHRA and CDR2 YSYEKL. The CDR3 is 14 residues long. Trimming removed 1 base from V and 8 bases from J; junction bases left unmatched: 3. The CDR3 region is CASSQGRDREKLFF. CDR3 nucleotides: TGCGCCAGCAGCCAAGGCCGGGACAGGGAAAAACTGTTTTTT.